This T cell receptor (beta chain) emerged from a study of shared clonotypes between healthy human individuals. Study-wide background: Three plates each covered CD4 naive and memory; CD8 naive two, CD8 memory one. Study-level points and caveats: It was the non-shared clonotypes that had lower generation probabilities than clonotypes shared by all four donors. Read depth was anticipated to influence clonotype sharing among donors.

Clones were read by immunoSEQ multiplex PCR, and TCRdb kept only the in-frame ones, dropping some. The profile covers under 130,000 clones, with 67% appearing a single time and roughly a quarter taken by the ten largest. Germline V gives CDR1 SGHDN, CDR2 FVKESK. Trimming shortened V by 1 base and J by 6 bases, and 12 bases separated the two germline ends. The CDR3 is made up of 14 amino acids. A note on this clone: Antigen unknown.

This chain joins TRBV14 and TRBJ1-1; no definite D call. This TCR derives from a woman aged 30 to 39 in good health. Sample: memory CD8+ T cells sorted from blood. Subset specified: CD45RO+ cells pooled with CCR7-negative TemRA cells. The CDR3 sequence: CASSQVSGYSEAFF. The CDR3 DNA reads as TGTGCCAGCAGCCAAGTATCGGGTTACTCTGAAGCTTTCTTT.